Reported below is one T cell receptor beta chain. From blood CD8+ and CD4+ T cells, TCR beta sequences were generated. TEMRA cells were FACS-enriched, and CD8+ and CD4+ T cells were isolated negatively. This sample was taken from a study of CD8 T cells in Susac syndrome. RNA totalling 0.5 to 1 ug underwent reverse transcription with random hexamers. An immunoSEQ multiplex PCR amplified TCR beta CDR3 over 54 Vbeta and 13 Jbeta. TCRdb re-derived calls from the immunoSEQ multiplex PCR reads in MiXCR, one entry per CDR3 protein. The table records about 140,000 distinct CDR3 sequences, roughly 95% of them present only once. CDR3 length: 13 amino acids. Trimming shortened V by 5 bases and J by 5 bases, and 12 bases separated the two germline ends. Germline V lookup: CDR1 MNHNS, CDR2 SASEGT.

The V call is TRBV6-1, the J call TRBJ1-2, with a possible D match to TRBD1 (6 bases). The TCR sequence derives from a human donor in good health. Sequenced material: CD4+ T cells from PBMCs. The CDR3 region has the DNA TGTGCCAGCAGTCCTACAGGGAGATATGGCTACACCTTC. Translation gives CASSPTGRYGYTF.